Following are 9 T cell receptor beta chains from one sample sequenced in a study of cytomegalovirus exposure and HLA in healthy donors. Assay: immunoSEQ multiplex PCR; the TCRdb copy retains only in-frame clones and omits some. The sample lists 140,000 to 150,000 clones, 87% seen once, with 3.5% to 5% in the top ten. Sequenced input: PBMCs. The origin of the receptors is a man aged 18 to 30 in good health and CMV-seropositive.

V and J are TRBV5-6 and TRBJ1-1, with TRBD1 identical over 7 bases. The length of the CDR3 is 14 residues. V gave up 2 bases and J gave up 8 bases; unmatched junction bases: 9. Germline CDR1 reads SGHDT; CDR2 reads YYEEEE. The CDR3 reads CASSFGVGDREAFF. DNA of the CDR3: TGTGCCAGCAGCTTCGGTGTAGGGGACAGAGAAGCTTTCTTT.

The chain joins TRBV7-9 to TRBJ2-1; 10 bases map to TRBD2. From germline, CDR1 is SEHNR and CDR2 FQNEAQ (reference sequence). CDR3 length: 14 amino acids. Germline trimming cut 11 bases from V and 2 bases from J; bases unmatched to any gene: 6. CDR3 in DNA: TGTGCCGGGGGAGCGGGGGGGCCCTACAATGAGCAGTTCTTC. Amino acids: CAGGAGGPYNEQFF.

The CDR3 loop is CASSGGTGVGYEQYF. The CDR3 DNA reads TGTGCCAGTAGTGGGGGGACAGGGGTCGGATACGAGCAGTACTTC. The chain recombines TRBV19 with TRBJ2-7, with 10 nucleotides matching TRBD1. Trimming removed 5 bases from V and 4 bases from J; junction bases left unmatched: 8. CDR3 size: 15 residues. Germline loops: CDR1 LNHDA, CDR2 SQIVND (reference sequence).

The chain is built from TRBV6-1 and TRBJ1-1; D is uncertain. The germline V gene encodes CDR1 MNHNS and CDR2 SASEGT. Trimming cost V 2 bases and J 4 bases, with 11 bases left between them. The CDR3 totals 14 residues. The chain's CDR3 is CASSERVEGTEAFF. CDR3 in DNA: TGTGCCAGCAGTGAAAGGGTTGAGGGCACTGAAGCTTTCTTT.

This sequence joins TRBV29-1 and TRBJ2-1; 8 bases are a match to TRBD1. V dropped 4 bases and J dropped 7; count of bases not matched to a gene: 6. The CDR3 has 13 residues. Germline V gene sequence: CDR1 SQVTM, CDR2 ANQGSEA. DNA for the CDR3: TGCAGCGTTGTACTCAGGGGGCGGAATGAGCAGTTCTTC. Translated: CSVVLRGRNEQFF.

This clone was seen only once. The gene calls are TRBV5-1 and TRBJ2-7, with TRBD1 identical over 7 bases. Trimming removed 4 bases from V and 5 bases from J; junction bases left unmatched: 9. Germline values: CDR1 SGHRS, CDR2 YFSETQ. The CDR3 consists of 14 residues. The CDR3 DNA follows: TGCGCCAGCAGCATCCGACAGGGTTCGGACGAGCAGTACTTC. Amino acid sequence: CASSIRQGSDEQYF.

This rearrangement joins TRBV5-1 to TRBJ1-3; D may be TRBD1 (5 bases). This CDR3 is built from 15 residues. The germline gives CDR1 SGHRS, CDR2 YFSETQ. V lost 4 bases and J lost 3, with 14 bases in between. The CDR3: CASSPEAGYGNTIYF. In nucleotides, the CDR3 is TGCGCCAGCAGCCCCGAGGCAGGGTATGGAAACACCATATATTTT.

This chain uses TRBV15 with TRBJ2-7; D may be TRBD1 (5 bases). Trimming shortened V by 1 base and J by 7 bases, and 17 bases separated the two germline ends. The CDR3 length is 15 residues. Germline V gene lookup returns CDR1 LNHNV and CDR2 YYDKDF (reference sequence). CDR3 amino acids: CATSRAPPGLGEQYF. CDR3 nucleotide sequence: TGTGCCACCAGCAGAGCCCCCCCAGGGTTGGGTGAGCAGTACTTC. The full variable domain, with the rest looked up from reference TRBV15 and TRBJ2-7, is DAMVIQNPRYQVTQFGKPVTLSCSQTLNHNVMYWYQQKSSQAPKLLFHYYDKDFNNEADTPDNFQSRRPNTSFCFLDIRSPGLGDTAMYLCATSRAPPGLGEQYFGPGTRLTVT.

The gene calls are TRBV5-4 and TRBJ1-1, with 7 nucleotides matching TRBD1. The trim removed 1 base at V and 5 bases at J, leaving 8 bases unmatched. Looked up from germline, CDR1 is SGHNT and CDR2 is YYREEE (reference sequence). The CDR3 covers 15 residues. The CDR3 DNA follows: TGTGCCAGCAGCTTGCTGAACAGGGGATGGACTGAAGCTTTCTTT. This encodes CASSLLNRGWTEAFF.